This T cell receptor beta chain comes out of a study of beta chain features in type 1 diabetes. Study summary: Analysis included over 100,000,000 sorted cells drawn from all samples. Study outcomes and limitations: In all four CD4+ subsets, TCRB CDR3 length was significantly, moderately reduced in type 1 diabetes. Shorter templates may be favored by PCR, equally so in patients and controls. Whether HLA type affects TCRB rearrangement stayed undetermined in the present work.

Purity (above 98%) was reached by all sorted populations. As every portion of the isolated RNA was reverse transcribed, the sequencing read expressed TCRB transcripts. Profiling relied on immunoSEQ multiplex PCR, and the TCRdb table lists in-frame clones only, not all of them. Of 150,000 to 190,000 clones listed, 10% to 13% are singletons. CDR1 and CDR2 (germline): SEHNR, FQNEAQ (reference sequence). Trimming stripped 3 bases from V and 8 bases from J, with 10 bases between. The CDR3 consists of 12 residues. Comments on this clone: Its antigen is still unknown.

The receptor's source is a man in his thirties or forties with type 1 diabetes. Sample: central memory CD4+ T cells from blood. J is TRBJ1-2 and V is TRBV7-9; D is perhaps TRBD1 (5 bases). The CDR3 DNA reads TGTGCCAGCAGCTTTTCCGACAGCGGCTACACCTTC. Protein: CASSFSDSGYTF.